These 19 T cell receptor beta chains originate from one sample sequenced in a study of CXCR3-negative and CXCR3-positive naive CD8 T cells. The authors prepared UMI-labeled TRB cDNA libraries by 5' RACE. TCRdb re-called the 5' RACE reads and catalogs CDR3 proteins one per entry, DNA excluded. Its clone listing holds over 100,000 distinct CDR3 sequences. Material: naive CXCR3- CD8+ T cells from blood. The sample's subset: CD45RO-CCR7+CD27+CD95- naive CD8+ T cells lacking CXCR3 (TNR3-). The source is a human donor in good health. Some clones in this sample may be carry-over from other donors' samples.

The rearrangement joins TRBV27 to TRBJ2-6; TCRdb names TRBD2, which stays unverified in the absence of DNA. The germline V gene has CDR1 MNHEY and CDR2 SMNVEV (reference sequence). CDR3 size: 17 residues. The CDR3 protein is CASRTRGPSFGANVLTF.

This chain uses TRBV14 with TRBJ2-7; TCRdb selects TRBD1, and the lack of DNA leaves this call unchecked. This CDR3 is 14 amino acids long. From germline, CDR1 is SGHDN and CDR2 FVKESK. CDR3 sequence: CASSLRQGWYEQYF. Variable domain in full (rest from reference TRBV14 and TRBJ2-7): EAGVTQFPSHSVIEKGQTVTLRCDPISGHDNLYWYRRVMGKEIKFLLHFVKESKQDESGMPNNRFLAERTGGTYSTLKVQPAELEDSGVYFCASSLRQGWYEQYFGPGTRLTVT.

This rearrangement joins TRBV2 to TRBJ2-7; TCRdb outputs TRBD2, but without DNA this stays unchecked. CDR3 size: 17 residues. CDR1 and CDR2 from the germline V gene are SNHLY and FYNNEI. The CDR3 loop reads CASSAPSAGARLSEQYF. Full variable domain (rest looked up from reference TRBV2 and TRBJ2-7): EPEVTQTPSHQVTQMGQEVILRCVPISNHLYFYWYRQILGQKVEFLVSFYNNEISEKSEIFDDQFSVERPDGSNFTLKIRSTKLEDSAMYFCASSAPSAGARLSEQYFGPGTRLTVT.

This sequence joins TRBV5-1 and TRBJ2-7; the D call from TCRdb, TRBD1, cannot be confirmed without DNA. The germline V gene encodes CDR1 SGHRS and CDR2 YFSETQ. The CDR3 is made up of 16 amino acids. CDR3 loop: CASSLANWDNSYEQYF. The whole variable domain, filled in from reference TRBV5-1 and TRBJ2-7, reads KAGVTQTPRYLIKTRGQQVTLSCSPISGHRSVSWYQQTPGQGLQFLFEYFSETQRNKGNFPGRFSGRQFSNSRSEMNVSTLELGDSALYLCASSLANWDNSYEQYFGPGTRLTVT.

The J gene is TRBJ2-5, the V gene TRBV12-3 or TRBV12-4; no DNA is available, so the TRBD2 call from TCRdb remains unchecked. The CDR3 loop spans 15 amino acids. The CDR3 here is CASSLTLRLGETQYF.

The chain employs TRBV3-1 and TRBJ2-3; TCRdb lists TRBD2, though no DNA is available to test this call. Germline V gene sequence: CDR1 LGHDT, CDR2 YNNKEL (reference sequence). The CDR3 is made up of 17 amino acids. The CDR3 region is CASSQAILAGVSDTQYF.

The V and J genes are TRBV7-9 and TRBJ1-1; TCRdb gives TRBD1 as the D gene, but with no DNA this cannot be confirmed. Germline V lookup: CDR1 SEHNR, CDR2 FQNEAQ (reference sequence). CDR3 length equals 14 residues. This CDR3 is CASSAPGEGPEAFF.

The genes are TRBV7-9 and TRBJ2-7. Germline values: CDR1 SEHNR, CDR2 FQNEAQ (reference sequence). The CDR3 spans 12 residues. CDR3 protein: CASSSGGDEQYF.

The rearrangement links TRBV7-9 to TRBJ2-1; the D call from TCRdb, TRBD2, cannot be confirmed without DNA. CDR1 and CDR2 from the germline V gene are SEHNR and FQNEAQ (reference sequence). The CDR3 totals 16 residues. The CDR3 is CASSLALLAEYNEQFF.

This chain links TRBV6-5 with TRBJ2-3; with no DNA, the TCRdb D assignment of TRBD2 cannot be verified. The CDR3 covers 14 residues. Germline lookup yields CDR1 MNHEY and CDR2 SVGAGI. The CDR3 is CASSYGGGTDTQYF.

The CDR3 loop is CASSPDYLTYEQYF. The chain joins TRBV12-3 or TRBV12-4 to TRBJ2-7; there is no DNA to check the TCRdb D call of TRBD2. This CDR3 comprises 14 residues.

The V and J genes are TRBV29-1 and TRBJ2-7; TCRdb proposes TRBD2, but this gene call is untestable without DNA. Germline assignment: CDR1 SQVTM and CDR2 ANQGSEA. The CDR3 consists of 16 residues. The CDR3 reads CSVEDLQAHGDYEQYF.

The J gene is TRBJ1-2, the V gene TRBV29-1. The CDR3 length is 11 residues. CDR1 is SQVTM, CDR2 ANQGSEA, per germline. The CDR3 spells CSVEVLYGYTF.

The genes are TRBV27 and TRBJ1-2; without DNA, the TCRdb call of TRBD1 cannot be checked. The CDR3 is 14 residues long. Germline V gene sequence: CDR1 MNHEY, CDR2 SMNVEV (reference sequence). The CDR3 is CASSFDRANYGYTF.

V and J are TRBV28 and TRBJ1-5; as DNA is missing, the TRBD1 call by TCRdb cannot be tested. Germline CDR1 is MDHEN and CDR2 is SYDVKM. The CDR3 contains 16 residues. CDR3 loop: CASSAPDRGLFQPQHF.

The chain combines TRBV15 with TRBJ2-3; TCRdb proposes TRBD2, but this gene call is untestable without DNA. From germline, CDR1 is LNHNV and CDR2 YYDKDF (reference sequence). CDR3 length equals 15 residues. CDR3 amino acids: CATSRGLAGTDTQYF.

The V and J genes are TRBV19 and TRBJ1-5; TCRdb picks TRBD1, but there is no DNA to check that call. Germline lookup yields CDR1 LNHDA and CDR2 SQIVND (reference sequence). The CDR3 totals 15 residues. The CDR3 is CASRLGQNSNQPQHF.

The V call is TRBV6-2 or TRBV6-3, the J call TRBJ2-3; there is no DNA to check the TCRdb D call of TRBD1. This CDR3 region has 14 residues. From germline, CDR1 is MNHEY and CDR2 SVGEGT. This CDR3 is CASSYGGDTDTQYF.

The CDR3 loop reads CATKERGANYSTDTQYF. The V call is TRBV10-3, the J call TRBJ2-3; no DNA is available, so the TRBD2 call from TCRdb remains unchecked. This CDR3 spans 17 amino acids. Looked up from germline, CDR1 is ENHRY and CDR2 is SYGVKD.